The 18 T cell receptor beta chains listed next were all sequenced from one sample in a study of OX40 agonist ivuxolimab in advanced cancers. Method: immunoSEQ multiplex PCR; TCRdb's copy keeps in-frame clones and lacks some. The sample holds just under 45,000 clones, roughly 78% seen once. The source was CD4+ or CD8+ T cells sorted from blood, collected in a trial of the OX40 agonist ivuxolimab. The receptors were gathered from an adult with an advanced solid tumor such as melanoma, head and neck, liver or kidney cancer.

DNA for the CDR3: TGTGCCACCACTGGGAGGCCCACCGGGGAGCTGTTTTTT. Its translation: CATTGRPTGELFF. The J gene is TRBJ2-2, the V gene TRBV19; weak D call: TRBD2 (6 bases). The CDR3 covers 13 residues. Germline V gene sequence: CDR1 LNHDA, CDR2 SQIVND (reference sequence). Trimming left V 10 bases short and J 4 bases short, with 13 bases between.

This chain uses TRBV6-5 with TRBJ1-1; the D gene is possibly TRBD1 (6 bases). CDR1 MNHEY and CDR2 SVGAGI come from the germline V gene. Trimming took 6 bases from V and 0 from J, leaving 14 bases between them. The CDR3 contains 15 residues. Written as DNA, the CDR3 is TGTGCCAGCAGGAATGGACAGAGCATGAACACTGAAGCTTTCTTT. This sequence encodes CASRNGQSMNTEAFF.

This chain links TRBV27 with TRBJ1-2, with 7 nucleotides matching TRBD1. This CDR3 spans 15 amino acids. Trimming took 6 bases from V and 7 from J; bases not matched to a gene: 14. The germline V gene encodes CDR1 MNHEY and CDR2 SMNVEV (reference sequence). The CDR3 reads CASSSVGEGALGYTF. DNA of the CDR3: TGTGCCAGCAGCAGCGTGGGGGAGGGGGCTCTTGGCTACACCTTC.

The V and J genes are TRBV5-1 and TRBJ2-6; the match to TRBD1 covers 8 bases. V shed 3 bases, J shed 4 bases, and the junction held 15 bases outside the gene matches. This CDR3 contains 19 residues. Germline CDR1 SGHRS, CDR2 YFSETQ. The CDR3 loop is CASSWMTGVGSSGANVLTF. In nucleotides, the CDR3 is TGCGCCAGCAGCTGGATGACAGGGGTTGGCTCTTCGGGGGCCAACGTCCTGACTTTC. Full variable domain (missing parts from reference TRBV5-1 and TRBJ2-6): KAGVTQTPRYLIKTRGQQVTLSCSPISGHRSVSWYQQTPGQGLQFLFEYFSETQRNKGNFPGRFSGRQFSNSRSEMNVSTLELGDSALYLCASSWMTGVGSSGANVLTFGAGSRLTVL.

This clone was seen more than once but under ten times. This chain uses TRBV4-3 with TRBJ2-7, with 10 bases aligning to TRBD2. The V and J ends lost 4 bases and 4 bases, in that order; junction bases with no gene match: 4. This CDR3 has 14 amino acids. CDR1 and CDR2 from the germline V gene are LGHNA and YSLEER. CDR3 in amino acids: CASSRGTSAYEQYF. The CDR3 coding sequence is TGCGCCAGCAGCCGCGGGACTAGCGCATACGAGCAGTACTTC.

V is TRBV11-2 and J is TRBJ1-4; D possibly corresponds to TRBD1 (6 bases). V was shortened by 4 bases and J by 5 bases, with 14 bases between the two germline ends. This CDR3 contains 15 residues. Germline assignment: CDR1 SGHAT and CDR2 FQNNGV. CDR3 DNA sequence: TGTGCCAGCAGCTCGGAGGGGACACGGAATGAAAAACTGTTTTTT. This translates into CASSSEGTRNEKLFF.

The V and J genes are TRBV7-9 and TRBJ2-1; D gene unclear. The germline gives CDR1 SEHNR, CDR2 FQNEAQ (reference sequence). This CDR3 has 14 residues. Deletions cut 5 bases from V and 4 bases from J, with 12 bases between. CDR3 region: CASSDLQPYNEQFF. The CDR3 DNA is TGTGCCAGCAGCGACCTACAGCCATACAATGAGCAGTTCTTC.

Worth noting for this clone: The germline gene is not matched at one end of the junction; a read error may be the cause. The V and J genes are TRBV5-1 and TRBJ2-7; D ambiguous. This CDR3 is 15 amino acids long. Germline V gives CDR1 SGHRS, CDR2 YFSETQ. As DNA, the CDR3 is TGCGCCAGCAGCTTGGTTTCCAGGTTCTCCGACGAGCAGTACTTC. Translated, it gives CASSLVSRFSDEQYF.

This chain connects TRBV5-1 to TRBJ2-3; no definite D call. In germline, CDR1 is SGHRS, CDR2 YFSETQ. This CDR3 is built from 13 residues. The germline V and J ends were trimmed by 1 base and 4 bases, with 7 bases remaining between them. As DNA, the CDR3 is TGCGCCAGCAGCTTGCCGGGTGCAGATACGCAGTATTTT. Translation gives CASSLPGADTQYF.

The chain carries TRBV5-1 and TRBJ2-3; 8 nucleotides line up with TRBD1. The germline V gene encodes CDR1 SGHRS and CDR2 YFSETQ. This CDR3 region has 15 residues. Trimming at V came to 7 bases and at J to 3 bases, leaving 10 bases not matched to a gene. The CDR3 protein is CASGQGGLWTDTQYF. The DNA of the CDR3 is TGCGCCAGCGGACAGGGAGGACTATGGACAGATACGCAGTATTTT.

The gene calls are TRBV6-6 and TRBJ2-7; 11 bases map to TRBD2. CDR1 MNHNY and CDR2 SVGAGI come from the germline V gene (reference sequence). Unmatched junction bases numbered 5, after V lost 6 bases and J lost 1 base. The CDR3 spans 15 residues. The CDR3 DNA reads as TGTGCCAGCAGACCCGGACTAGCGGGTTCCTACGAGCAGTACTTC. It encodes CASRPGLAGSYEQYF.

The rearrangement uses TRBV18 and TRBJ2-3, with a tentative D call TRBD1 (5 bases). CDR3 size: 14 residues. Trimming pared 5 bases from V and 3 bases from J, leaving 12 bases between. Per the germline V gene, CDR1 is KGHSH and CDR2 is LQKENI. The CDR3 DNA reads TGTGCCAGCTCATCAGGGTTAAGGACAGATACGCAGTATTTT. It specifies CASSSGLRTDTQYF.

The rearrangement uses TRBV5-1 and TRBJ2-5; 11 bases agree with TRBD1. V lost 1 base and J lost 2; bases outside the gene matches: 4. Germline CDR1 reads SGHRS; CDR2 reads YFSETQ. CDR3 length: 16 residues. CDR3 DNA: TGCGCCAGCAGCTTGCAAGGACAGGGGGCTCAAGAGACCCAGTACTTC. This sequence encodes CASSLQGQGAQETQYF.

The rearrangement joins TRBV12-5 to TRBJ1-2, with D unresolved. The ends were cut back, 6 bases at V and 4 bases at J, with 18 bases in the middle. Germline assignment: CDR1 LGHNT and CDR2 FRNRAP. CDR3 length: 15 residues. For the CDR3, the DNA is TGTGCTAGTGGCCGTAACAACGGGATACCCTATGGCTACACCTTC. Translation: CASGRNNGIPYGYTF.

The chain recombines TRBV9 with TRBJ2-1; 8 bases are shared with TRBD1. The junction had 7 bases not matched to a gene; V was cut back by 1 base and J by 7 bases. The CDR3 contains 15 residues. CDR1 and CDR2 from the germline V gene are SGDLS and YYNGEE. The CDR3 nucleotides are TGTGCCAGCAGCGTACAGGGGGCGAATGTTAATGAGCAGTTCTTC. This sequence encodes CASSVQGANVNEQFF.

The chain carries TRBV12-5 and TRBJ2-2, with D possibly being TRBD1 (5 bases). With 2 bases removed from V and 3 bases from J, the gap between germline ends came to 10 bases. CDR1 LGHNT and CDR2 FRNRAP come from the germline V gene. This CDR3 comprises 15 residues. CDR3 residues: CASGLRGTDTGELFF. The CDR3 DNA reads TGTGCTAGTGGTTTGAGGGGTACGGACACCGGGGAGCTGTTTTTT.

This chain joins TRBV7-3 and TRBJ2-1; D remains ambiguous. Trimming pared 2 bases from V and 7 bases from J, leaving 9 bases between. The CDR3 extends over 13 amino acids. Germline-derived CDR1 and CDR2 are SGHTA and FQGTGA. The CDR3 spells CASSLSSVNEQFF. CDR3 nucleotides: TGTGCCAGCAGCTTATCGTCCGTAAATGAGCAGTTCTTC.

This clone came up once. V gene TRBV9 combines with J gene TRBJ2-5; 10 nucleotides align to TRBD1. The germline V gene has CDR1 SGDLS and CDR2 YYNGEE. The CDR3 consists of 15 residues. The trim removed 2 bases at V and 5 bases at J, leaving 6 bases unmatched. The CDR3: CASSVSLGQGETQYF. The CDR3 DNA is TGTGCCAGCAGCGTGAGTCTGGGACAGGGGGAGACCCAGTACTTC.